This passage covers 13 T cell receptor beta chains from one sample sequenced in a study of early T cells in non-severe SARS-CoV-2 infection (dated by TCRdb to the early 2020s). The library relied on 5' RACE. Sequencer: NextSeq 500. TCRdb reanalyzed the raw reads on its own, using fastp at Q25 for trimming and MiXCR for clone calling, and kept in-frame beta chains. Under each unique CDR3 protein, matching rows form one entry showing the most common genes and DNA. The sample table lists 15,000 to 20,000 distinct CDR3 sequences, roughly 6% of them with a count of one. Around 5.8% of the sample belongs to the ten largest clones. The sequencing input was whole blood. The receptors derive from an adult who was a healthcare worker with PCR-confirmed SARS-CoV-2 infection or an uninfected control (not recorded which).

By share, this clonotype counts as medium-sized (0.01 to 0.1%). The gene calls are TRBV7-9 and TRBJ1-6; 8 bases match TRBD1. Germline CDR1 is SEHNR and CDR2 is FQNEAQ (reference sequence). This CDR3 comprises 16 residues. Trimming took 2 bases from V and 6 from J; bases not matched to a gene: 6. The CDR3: CASSLSGQDGNSPLHF. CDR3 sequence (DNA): TGTGCCAGCAGCTTATCGGGACAGGATGGTAATTCACCCCTCCACTTT.

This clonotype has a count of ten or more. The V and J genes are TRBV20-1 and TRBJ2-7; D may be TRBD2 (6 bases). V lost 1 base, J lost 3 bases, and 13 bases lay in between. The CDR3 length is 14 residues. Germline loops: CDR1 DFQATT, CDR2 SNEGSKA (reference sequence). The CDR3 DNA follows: TGCAGTGCTAGAGTCCTAGCGAGTGACTACGAGCAGTACTTC. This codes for CSARVLASDYEQYF.

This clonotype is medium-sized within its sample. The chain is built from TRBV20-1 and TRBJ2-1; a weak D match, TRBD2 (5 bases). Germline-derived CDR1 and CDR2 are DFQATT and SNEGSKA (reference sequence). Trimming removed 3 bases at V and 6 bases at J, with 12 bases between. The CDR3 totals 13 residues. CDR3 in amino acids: CSASIAIVNEQFF. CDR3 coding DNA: TGCAGTGCTAGTATAGCGATAGTCAATGAGCAGTTCTTC.

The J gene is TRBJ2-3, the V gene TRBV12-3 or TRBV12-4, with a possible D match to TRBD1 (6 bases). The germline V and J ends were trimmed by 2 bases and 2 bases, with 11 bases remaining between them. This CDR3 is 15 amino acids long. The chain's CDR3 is CASSLKTGDTDTQYF. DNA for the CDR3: TGTGCCAGCAGTTTAAAGACAGGAGACACAGATACGCAGTATTTT.

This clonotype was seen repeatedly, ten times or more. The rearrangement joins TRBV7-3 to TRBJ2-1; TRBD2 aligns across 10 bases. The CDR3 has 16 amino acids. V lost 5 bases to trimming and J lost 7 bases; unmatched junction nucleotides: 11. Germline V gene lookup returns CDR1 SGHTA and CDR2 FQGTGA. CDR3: CASSIEISGRTNEQFF. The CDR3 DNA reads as TGTGCCAGCAGCATAGAAATTAGCGGGAGGACTAATGAGCAGTTCTTC.

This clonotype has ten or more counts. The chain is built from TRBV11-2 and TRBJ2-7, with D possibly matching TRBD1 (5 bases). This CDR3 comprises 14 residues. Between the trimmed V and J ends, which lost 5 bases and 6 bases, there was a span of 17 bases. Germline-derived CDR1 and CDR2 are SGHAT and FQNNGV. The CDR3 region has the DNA TGTGCCAGCAGCGCTCAGGGTGGATACGGCGAGCAGTACTTC. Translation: CASSAQGGYGEQYF.

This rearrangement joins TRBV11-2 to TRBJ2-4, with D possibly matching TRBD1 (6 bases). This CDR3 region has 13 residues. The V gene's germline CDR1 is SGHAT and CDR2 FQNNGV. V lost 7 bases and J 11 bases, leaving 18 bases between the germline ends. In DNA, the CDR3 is TGTGCCAGCAAACGTCGGGACACTAAGGTTCAGTACTTC. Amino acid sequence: CASKRRDTKVQYF.

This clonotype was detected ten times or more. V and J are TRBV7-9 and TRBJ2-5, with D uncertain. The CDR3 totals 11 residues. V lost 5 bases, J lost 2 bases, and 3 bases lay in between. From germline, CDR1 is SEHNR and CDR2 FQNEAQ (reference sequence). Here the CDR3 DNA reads TGTGCCAGCAGCAATCAAGAGACCCAGTACTTC. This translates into CASSNQETQYF.

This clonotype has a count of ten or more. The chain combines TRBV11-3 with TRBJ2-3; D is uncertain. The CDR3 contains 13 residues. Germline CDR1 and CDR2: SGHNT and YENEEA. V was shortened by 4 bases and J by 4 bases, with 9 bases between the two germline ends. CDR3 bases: TGTGCCAGCAGCTACTCACAGCCAGATACGCAGTATTTT. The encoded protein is CASSYSQPDTQYF.

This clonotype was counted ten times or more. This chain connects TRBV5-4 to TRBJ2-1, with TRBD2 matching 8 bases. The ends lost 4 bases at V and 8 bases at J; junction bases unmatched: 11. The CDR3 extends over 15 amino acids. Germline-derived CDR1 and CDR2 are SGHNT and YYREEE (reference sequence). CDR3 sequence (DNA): TGTGCCAGCAGCCGGCGGACTAGCCAAATGGATGAGCAGTTCTTC. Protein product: CASSRRTSQMDEQFF. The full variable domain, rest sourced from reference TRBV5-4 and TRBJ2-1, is ETGVTQSPTHLIKTRGQQVTLRCSSQSGHNTVSWYQQALGQGPQFIFQYYREEENGRGNFPPRFSGLQFPNYSSELNVNALELDDSALYLCASSRRTSQMDEQFFGPGTRLTVL.

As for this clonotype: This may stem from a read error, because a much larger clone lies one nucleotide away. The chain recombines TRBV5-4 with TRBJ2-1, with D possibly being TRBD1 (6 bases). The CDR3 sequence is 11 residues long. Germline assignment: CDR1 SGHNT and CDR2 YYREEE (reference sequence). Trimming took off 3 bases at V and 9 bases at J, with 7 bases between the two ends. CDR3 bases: TGTGCCAGCAGCTGGGGGCTTGAGCAGTTCTTC. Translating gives CASSWGLEQFF.

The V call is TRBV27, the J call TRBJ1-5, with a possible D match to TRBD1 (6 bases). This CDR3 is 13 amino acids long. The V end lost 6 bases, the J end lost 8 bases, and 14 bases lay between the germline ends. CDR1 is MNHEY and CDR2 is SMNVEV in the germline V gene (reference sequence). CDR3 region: CASRNTGTEPQHF. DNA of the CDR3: TGTGCCAGCAGAAATACAGGGACCGAGCCCCAGCATTTT.

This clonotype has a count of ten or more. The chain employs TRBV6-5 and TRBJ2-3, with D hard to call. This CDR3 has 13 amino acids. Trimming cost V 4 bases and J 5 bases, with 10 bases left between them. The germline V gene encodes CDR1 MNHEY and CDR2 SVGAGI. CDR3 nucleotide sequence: TGTGCCAGCAGTTTCGACCTGGGAGATACGCAGTATTTT. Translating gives CASSFDLGDTQYF.